The next 24 T cell receptor beta chains were all read from a single sample in a study of OX40 agonist ivuxolimab in advanced cancers. The repertoire was sequenced with immunoSEQ multiplex PCR; TCRdb's copy has only in-frame clones and lacks some. In the table there are fewer than 85,000 clones, roughly nine tenths of which are singletons. The material sequenced was CD4+ or CD8+ T cells sorted from blood, taken in a trial of the OX40 agonist ivuxolimab. The source of these receptors is an adult with an advanced solid tumor such as melanoma, head and neck, liver or kidney cancer.

The CDR3 loop is CASTFRSALSNYGYTF. For the CDR3, the DNA is TGTGCCAGCACTTTCCGGTCCGCCCTATCCAACTATGGCTACACCTTC. The J gene is TRBJ1-2, the V gene TRBV28; D is ambiguous. CDR1 is MDHEN, CDR2 SYDVKM, per germline. Trimming stripped 7 bases from V and 2 bases from J, with 20 bases between. CDR3 length equals 16 residues.

This chain links TRBV6-5 with TRBJ2-1, with 7 bases aligning to TRBD2. CDR3 size: 15 residues. J gave up 6 bases and V 6 bases, and 11 bases lay outside the gene matches. Germline loops: CDR1 MNHEY, CDR2 SVGAGI. CDR3 bases: TGTGCCAGCAGCCAAGAGATGACTAGCATCAATGAGCAGTTCTTC. This codes for CASSQEMTSINEQFF.

This chain uses TRBV28 with TRBJ2-7; D unclear. CDR3 size: 12 residues. V dropped 9 bases and J dropped 3 bases, with 12 bases sitting between them. CDR1 MDHEN and CDR2 SYDVKM come from the germline V gene. CDR3 coding DNA: TGTGCCAGTGGACCTTCATACTACGAGCAGTACTTC. Translating gives CASGPSYYEQYF.

The chain is built from TRBV7-8 and TRBJ2-3, with 7 bases matching TRBD1. Germline loops: CDR1 SGHVS, CDR2 FQNEAQ. This CDR3 comprises 14 residues. With V trimmed by 5 bases and J by 4 bases, 6 bases remained unmatched. For the CDR3, the DNA is TGTGCCAGCAGCCCCGGACAGGCAGCAGATACGCAGTATTTT. Protein sequence: CASSPGQAADTQYF.

The chain combines TRBV9 with TRBJ1-4; D gene unclear. The CDR3 sequence is 14 residues long. Germline V gene data show CDR1 as SGDLS and CDR2 as YYNGEE. Between the trimmed V and J ends, which lost 3 bases and 7 bases, there was a span of 13 bases. CDR3 sequence: CASSATVGIEKLFF. The CDR3 DNA reads as TGTGCCAGCAGCGCAACGGTGGGGATTGAAAAACTGTTTTTT.

The CDR3 coding sequence is TGTGCCAGTAGTCATCGGGACAGCGACTTCTATGGCTACACCTTC. The encoded protein is CASSHRDSDFYGYTF. The rearrangement joins TRBV19 to TRBJ1-2; 7 bases map to TRBD1. Germline trimming cut 5 bases from V and 4 bases from J; bases unmatched to any gene: 10. The CDR3 covers 15 residues. Looked up from germline, CDR1 is LNHDA and CDR2 is SQIVND (reference sequence).

The CDR3 is CASSYSGTRTYNEQFF. In DNA form, the CDR3 reads TGTGCCAGCAGTTACTCAGGGACCCGGACCTACAATGAGCAGTTCTTC. V usage is TRBV6-5 and J usage is TRBJ2-1, with D tentatively TRBD1 or TRBD2 (5 bases each). V lost 0 bases to trimming and J lost 2 bases, with 11 bases between them. This CDR3 comprises 16 residues. Germline V gene data show CDR1 as MNHEY and CDR2 as SVGAGI.

This chain uses TRBV5-1 with TRBJ2-1; 7 bases agree with TRBD1. CDR1 and CDR2 from the germline V gene are SGHRS and YFSETQ. The J segment lost 1 base and the V segment lost 2 bases, leaving 3 bases of the junction unmatched. The CDR3 extends over 15 amino acids. The CDR3 sequence: CASSLTGESYNEQFF. The CDR3 DNA reads TGCGCCAGCAGCTTAACAGGGGAGTCCTACAATGAGCAGTTCTTC.

The chain joins TRBV29-1 to TRBJ2-7; 9 bases are shared with TRBD1. CDR3 length: 13 residues. Per germline, CDR1 SQVTM and CDR2 ANQGSEA. V trimming: 7 bases; J trimming: 3 bases; junction bases outside the gene matches: 7. The chain's CDR3 is CSAGTGRVYEQYF. In DNA form, the CDR3 reads TGCAGCGCCGGGACAGGGCGGGTCTACGAGCAGTACTTC.

This clone was counted between two and nine times. The rearrangement links TRBV18 to TRBJ2-3; 9 bases map to TRBD2. This CDR3 comprises 16 residues. With 1 base clipped from V and 2 bases from J, the junction kept 4 bases outside the gene matches. Germline values: CDR1 KGHSH, CDR2 LQKENI. The CDR3 bases are TGTGCCAGCTCACCACGGATAGCGGGGGACACAGATACGCAGTATTTT. As protein: CASSPRIAGDTDTQYF.

This clone was detected a few times. This sample also contains other DNA sequences that code for the same CDR3. This chain's CDR3 is CASSYGSTDTQYF. CDR3 coding DNA: TGTGCCAGCAGTTACGGCTCCACAGATACGCAGTATTTT. The chain links TRBV6-5 to TRBJ2-3; D unclear. This CDR3 has 13 residues. The V gene lost 2 bases and the J gene lost 2 bases, with 5 bases spanning the gap. Germline-derived CDR1 and CDR2 are MNHEY and SVGAGI.

The V and J genes are TRBV7-2 and TRBJ2-1, with D possibly matching TRBD2 (6 bases). The V and J ends lost 3 bases and 5 bases respectively, with 11 bases between them. Germline-derived CDR1 and CDR2 are SGHTA and FQGNSA. This CDR3 has 14 amino acids. The CDR3 sequence: CASSFYSGDNEQFF. The DNA of the CDR3 is TGTGCCAGCAGCTTCTATAGCGGAGACAATGAGCAGTTCTTC.

J is TRBJ1-1 and V is TRBV30; TRBD1 might be the D (6 bases). There are 13 residues in the CDR3. The ends were cut back, 8 bases at V and 6 bases at J, with 19 bases in the middle. Germline-derived CDR1 and CDR2 are GTSNPN and SVGIG (reference sequence). The CDR3 DNA reads TGTGCCGGTGCACGGGACATAAGCTCTGAAGCTTTCTTT. Translation: CAGARDISSEAFF.

The rearrangement joins TRBV10-3 to TRBJ2-3; D unclear. The germline V gene has CDR1 ENHRY and CDR2 SYGVKD. Trimming took off 4 bases at V and 6 bases at J, with 11 bases between the two ends. The CDR3 is 13 amino acids. DNA for the CDR3: TGTGCCATCAGTGTGGGGTCCGGGGATACGCAGTATTTT. Protein product: CAISVGSGDTQYF.

The chain links TRBV7-9 to TRBJ2-1; D may be TRBD2 (6 bases). The CDR3 extends over 15 amino acids. In germline, CDR1 is SEHNR, CDR2 FQNEAQ (reference sequence). The V end lost 1 base, the J end lost 7 bases, and 14 bases lay between the germline ends. CDR3 region: CASSLGGTSGNEQFF. Here the CDR3 DNA reads TGTGCCAGCAGCTTAGGTGGGACTTCTGGGAATGAGCAGTTCTTC.

This chain connects TRBV2 to TRBJ2-1; weak D call: TRBD2 (7 bases). CDR3 length equals 14 residues. Trimming pared 10 bases from V and 2 bases from J, leaving 15 bases between. The germline V gene encodes CDR1 SNHLY and CDR2 FYNNEI. CDR3 nucleotides: TGTGCCACCCATGGGGGGGCAACCTACAATGAGCAGTTCTTC. Encoded protein: CATHGGATYNEQFF.

The CDR3 DNA follows: TGTGCCAGTAGCACTTTGGGACAGGGGACGGAACAGTACTTC. It yields the protein CASSTLGQGTEQYF. The chain carries TRBV19 and TRBJ2-7, with 10 positions matching TRBD1. J gave up 10 bases and V 6 bases, and 12 bases lay outside the gene matches. This CDR3 comprises 14 residues. Germline V gene data show CDR1 as LNHDA and CDR2 as SQIVND (reference sequence).

CDR3 protein: CSVTENTGELFF. CDR3 coding DNA: TGCAGCGTTACAGAAAACACCGGGGAGCTGTTTTTT. The chain links TRBV29-1 to TRBJ2-2; no firm D call. The V gene's germline CDR1 is SQVTM and CDR2 ANQGSEA. The CDR3 totals 12 residues. V lost 5 bases and J lost 2, with 6 bases in between.

This chain joins TRBV27 and TRBJ2-7, with 7 bases that match TRBD2. V lost 5 bases to trimming and J lost 3 bases; unmatched junction nucleotides: 10. This CDR3 region has 15 residues. Germline loops: CDR1 MNHEY, CDR2 SMNVEV (reference sequence). CDR3 sequence: CASSRVGGEDYEQYF. As DNA, the CDR3 is TGTGCCAGCAGTCGGGTGGGGGGGGAGGACTACGAGCAGTACTTC.

The CDR3: CASTPKGTGLEQYF. The CDR3 coding sequence is TGTGCCAGTACCCCAAAGGGGACAGGGCTCGAGCAGTACTTC. The gene calls are TRBV19 and TRBJ2-7, with 9 bases matching TRBD1. J lost 6 bases, V lost 7 bases, and 10 bases had no gene match. Germline CDR1 is LNHDA and CDR2 is SQIVND (reference sequence). CDR3 length: 14 residues.

The chain recombines TRBV7-8 with TRBJ1-1, with D possibly TRBD1 on 6 matching bases. The CDR3 spans 17 residues. CDR1 and CDR2 (germline): SGHVS, FQNEAQ. V lost 1 base, J lost 0 bases, and 15 bases lay in between. The CDR3 region has the DNA TGTGCCAGCAGCTTAGGTCGGGTGACAGGTATGAACACTGAAGCTTTCTTT. Translating it yields CASSLGRVTGMNTEAFF.

J is TRBJ1-1 and V is TRBV2; 8 nucleotides align to TRBD1. There are 15 residues in the CDR3. Per germline, CDR1 SNHLY and CDR2 FYNNEI. Trimming removed 7 bases from V and 0 bases from J; junction bases left unmatched: 7. CDR3 DNA: TGTGCCAGCAAGGACAGGGCCACTTTGAACACTGAAGCTTTCTTT. This gives the protein CASKDRATLNTEAFF.

V and J are TRBV14 and TRBJ2-1; D is undetermined. The CDR3 has 14 amino acids. Germline V gives CDR1 SGHDN, CDR2 FVKESK. Trimming took off 11 bases at V and 2 bases at J, with 16 bases between the two ends. The DNA of the CDR3 is TGTGCCGGAAAAGACCCACGGGCCTACAATGAGCAGTTCTTC. It encodes CAGKDPRAYNEQFF.

This clone appeared once. The genes are TRBV5-1 and TRBJ2-3, with 9 nucleotides matching TRBD2. Trimming at V came to 2 bases and at J to 5 bases, leaving 6 bases not matched to a gene. The CDR3 runs to 15 residues. The germline V gene has CDR1 SGHRS and CDR2 YFSETQ. The CDR3 DNA follows: TGCGCCAGCAGCTTCGAGCGGGGGGCTATAGATACGCAGTATTTT. Translated: CASSFERGAIDTQYF. Drawing the rest from reference TRBV5-1 and TRBJ2-3, the complete variable domain is KAGVTQTPRYLIKTRGQQVTLSCSPISGHRSVSWYQQTPGQGLQFLFEYFSETQRNKGNFPGRFSGRQFSNSRSEMNVSTLELGDSALYLCASSFERGAIDTQYFGPGTRLTVL.